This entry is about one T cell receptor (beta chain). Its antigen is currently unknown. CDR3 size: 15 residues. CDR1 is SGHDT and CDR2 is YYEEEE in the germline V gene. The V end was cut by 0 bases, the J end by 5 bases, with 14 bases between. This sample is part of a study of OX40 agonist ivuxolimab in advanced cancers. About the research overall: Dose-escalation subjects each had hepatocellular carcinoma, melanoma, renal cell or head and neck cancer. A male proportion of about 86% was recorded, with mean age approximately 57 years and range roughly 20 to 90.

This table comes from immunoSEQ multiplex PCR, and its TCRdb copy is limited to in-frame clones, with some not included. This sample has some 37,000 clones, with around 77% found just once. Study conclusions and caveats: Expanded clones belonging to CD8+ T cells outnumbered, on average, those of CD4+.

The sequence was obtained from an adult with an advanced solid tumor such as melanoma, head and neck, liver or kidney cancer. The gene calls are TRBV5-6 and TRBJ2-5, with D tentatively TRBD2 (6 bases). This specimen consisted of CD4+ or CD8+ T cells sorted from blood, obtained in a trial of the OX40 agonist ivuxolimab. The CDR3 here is CASSLGGRPLETQYF. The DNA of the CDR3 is TGTGCCAGCAGCTTGGGTGGGAGGCCGTTGGAGACCCAGTACTTC.